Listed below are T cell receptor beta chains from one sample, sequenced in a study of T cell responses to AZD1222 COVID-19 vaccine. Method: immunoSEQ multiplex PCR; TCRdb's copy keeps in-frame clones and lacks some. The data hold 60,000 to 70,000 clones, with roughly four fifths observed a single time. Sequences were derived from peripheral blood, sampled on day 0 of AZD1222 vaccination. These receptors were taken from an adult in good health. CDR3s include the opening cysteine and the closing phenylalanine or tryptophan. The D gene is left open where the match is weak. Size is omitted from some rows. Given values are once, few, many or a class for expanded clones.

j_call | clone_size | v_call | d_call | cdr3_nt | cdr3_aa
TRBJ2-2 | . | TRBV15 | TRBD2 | TGTGCCACCAGCAAAGCCCGAAGGGCTAGCGGGGGAACCGGGGAGCTGTTTTTT | CATSKARRASGGTGELFF
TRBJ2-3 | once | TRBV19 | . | TGTGCCAGTAGTATTGCTCCAGCAACAGATACGCAGTATTTT | CASSIAPATDTQYF
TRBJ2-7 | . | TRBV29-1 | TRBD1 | TGCAGCGTTGAAGCCGGGACAGGGAGTTACGAGCAGTACTTC | CSVEAGTGSYEQYF
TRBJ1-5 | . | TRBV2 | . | TGTGCCAGCAGTGAGGCAAGACGAAACAATCAGCCCCAGCATTTT | CASSEARRNNQPQHF
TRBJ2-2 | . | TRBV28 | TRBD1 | TGTGCCAGCAGGGGGGGACAGGTTAACACCGGGGAGCTGTTTTTT | CASRGGQVNTGELFF
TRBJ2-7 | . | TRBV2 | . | TGTGCCAGCAGTCCCTCCAGGTGGGCGGCCGAGGGTACCTACGAGCAGTACTTC | CASSPSRWAAEGTYEQYF
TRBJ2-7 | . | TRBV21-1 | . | TGTGCCAGCAGCAAAGTAGAGACTAGAAACCACGAGCAGTACTTC | CASSKVETRNHEQYF
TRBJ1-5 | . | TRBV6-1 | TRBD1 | TGTGCCAGCAGTGAAGGTGAGGGGGCTTATCAGCCCCAGCATTTT | CASSEGEGAYQPQHF
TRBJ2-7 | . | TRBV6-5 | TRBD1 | TGTGCCAGCAGTAAGTTACAGGGGGTCGGTTACGAGCAGTACTTC | CASSKLQGVGYEQYF
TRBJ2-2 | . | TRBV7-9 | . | TGTGCCAGCAGCTTAGCTAGGGGCAACACCGGGGAGCTGTTTTTT | CASSLARGNTGELFF
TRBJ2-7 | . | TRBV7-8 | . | TGTGCCAGCAGCTTAAGGGACGAGGCTTCCTACGAGCAGTACTTC | CASSLRDEASYEQYF
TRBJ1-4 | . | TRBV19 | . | TGTGCCAGTAGTTTCCGGGAAAAGGGTGAAAAACTGTTTTTT | CASSFREKGEKLFF
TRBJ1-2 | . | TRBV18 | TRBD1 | TGTGCCAGCTCACCCTTGGACAGGGGGCAGGATGGCTACACCTTC | CASSPLDRGQDGYTF
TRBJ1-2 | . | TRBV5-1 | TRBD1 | TGCGCCAGCAGCCAAGGGACAGCAAAATCCTATGGCTACACCTTC | CASSQGTAKSYGYTF
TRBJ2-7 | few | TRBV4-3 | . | TGCGCCAGCAGCCAAGAATCGGACGCCGCCTACGAGCAGTACTTC | CASSQESDAAYEQYF
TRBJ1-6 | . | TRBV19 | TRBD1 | TGTGCCAGTAGTACAGACAGGGGTGGGTATTCACCCCTCCACTTT | CASSTDRGGYSPLHF
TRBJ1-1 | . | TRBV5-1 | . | TGCGCCAGCAGCTTGGTGTCGGCGAACACTGAAGCTTTCTTT | CASSLVSANTEAFF
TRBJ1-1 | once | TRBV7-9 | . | TGTGCCAGCAGCCCTAGTGGACGGAACACTGAAGCTTTCTTT | CASSPSGRNTEAFF
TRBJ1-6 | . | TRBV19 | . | TGTGCCACCGCCTCGACCCGGGGTAATTCACCCCTCCACTTT | CATASTRGNSPLHF
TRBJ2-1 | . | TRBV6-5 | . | TGTGCCAGCAGTTACGTAGGGGAGCAGTTCTTC | CASSYVGEQFF
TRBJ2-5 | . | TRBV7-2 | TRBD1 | TGTGCCAGCAGTCACGGGGGCAGGGGGCGCGAGACCCAGTACTTC | CASSHGGRGRETQYF
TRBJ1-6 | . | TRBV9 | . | TGTGCCAGCAGCGTACGTATGGGGAATAATTCACCCCTCCACTTT | CASSVRMGNNSPLHF
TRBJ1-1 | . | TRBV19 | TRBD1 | TGTGCCAGTAGTCCCCAGGGGGACGCGAACACTGAAGCTTTCTTT | CASSPQGDANTEAFF
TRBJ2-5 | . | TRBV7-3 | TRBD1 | TGTGCCAGCAGCTTCAACAGGGGAGAGACCCAGTACTTC | CASSFNRGETQYF
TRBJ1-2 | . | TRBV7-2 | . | TGTGCCAGCAGCTTAGCGGACCGTTCCTATGGCTACACCTTC | CASSLADRSYGYTF
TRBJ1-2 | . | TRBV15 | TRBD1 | TGTGCCACCAGCAGGGACAGGCCCGTGGACTATGGCTACACCTTC | CATSRDRPVDYGYTF
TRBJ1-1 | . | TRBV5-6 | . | TGTGCCAGCAGCTTGGACCCCCCATCGGACACTGAAGCTTTCTTT | CASSLDPPSDTEAFF
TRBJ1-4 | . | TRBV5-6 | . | TGTGCCAGCAGCCTCTTCGCGGAAGGGAAACTGTTTTTT | CASSLFAEGKLFF
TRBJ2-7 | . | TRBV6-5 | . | TGTGCCGCAACCCTAACCGGGCCCATAGCCTACGAGCAGTACTTC | CAATLTGPIAYEQYF
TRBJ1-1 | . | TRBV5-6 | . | TGTGCCAGCAGCTTGCAGGGCCATATGGGCACTGAAGCTTTCTTT | CASSLQGHMGTEAFF
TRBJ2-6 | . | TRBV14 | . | TGTGCCAGCAGCCACATGACGACTTACTCTGGGGCCAACGTCCTGACTTTC | CASSHMTTYSGANVLTF
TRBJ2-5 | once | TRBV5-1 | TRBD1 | TGCGCCAGCAGCCTTACAGGGGGCGATGGAGAGACCCAGTACTTC | CASSLTGGDGETQYF
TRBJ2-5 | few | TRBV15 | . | TGTGCCACCAGCAGGACGCCGACAGGCGGGGGAGAGACCCAGTACTTC | CATSRTPTGGGETQYF
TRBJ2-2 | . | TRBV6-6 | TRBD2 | TGTGCCAGCAGCGGGGGGGCCGGCGGGGAGCTGTTTTTT | CASSGGAGGELFF
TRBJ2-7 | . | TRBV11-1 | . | TGTGCCAGCAGCTTAGCGCGGAACTCCTACGAGCAGTACTTC | CASSLARNSYEQYF
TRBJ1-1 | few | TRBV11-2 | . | TGTGCCAGCAGCTTAGTCACGGGACGGACTGAAGCTTTCTTT | CASSLVTGRTEAFF
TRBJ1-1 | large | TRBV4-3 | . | TGCGCCAGCAGCTATATACTCATTTCGGCGAACACTGAAGCTTTCTTT | CASSYILISANTEAFF
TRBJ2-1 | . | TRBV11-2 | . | TGTGCCAGCAGCTTAGGGCAGGGCCCCTACAATGAGCAGTTCTTC | CASSLGQGPYNEQFF
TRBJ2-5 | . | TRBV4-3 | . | TGCGCCAGCAGCCAAGATACATCGAGAGGGACCCAGTACTTC | CASSQDTSRGTQYF
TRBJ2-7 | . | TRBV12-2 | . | TGTGCAAGTCGCTTAGTTCTGGGAATGTCCTACGAGCAGTACTTC | CASRLVLGMSYEQYF
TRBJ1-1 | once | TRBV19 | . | TGTGCCAGTAGTACACAGAAGAACACTGAAGCTTTCTTT | CASSTQKNTEAFF
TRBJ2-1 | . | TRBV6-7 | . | TGTGCCAGCAGTTACCCTATTCTAGCTACAGCCTACAATGAGCAGTTCTTC | CASSYPILATAYNEQFF
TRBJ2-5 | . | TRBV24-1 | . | TGTGCCACCAGTCAAGGGCAGGGAAAGTCAAGTGGAGAGACCCAGTACTTC | CATSQGQGKSSGETQYF
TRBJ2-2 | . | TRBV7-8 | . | TGTGCCAGCAGCGGCCGGACTTCCGGGGAGCTGTTTTTT | CASSGRTSGELFF
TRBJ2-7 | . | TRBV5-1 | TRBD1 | TGCGCCAGCAGCTCCTCGGACAGGGGGTCCTACGAGCAGTACTTC | CASSSSDRGSYEQYF
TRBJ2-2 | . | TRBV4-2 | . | TGTGCCAGCAGCCGCGAGCGGTACACCGGGGAGCTGTTTTTT | CASSRERYTGELFF
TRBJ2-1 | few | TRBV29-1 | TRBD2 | TGCAGCGTCGCTGGACTAGCGGGGACTTACAATGAGCAGTTCTTC | CSVAGLAGTYNEQFF
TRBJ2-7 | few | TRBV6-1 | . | TGTGCCAGCAGTGAAAGCCCAACCTACGAGCAGTACTTC | CASSESPTYEQYF
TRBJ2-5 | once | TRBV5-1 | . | TGCGCCAGCAGCTTGGCGATAGAAAGGGTGGCGGAGACCCAGTACTTC | CASSLAIERVAETQYF
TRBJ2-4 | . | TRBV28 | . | TGTGCCAGCAGTTACTTGACAGGTTTTGAAAACATTCAGTACTTC | CASSYLTGFENIQYF
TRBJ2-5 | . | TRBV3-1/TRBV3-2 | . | TGTGCCAGCAGCCCTCCGTGGTCCGGGGAGACCCAGTACTTC | CASSPPWSGETQYF
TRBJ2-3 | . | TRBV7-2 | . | TGTGCCAGCAGCTTACAAGGGGGGCCGGGGGGCACAGATACGCAGTATTTT | CASSLQGGPGGTDTQYF